Listed here are 30 T cell receptor beta chains from one sample, sequenced in a study of T-cell reconstitution after alpha-beta-depleted transplantation in children. As it was prepared, the TCRbeta library received unique molecular identifiers. One entry per CDR3 protein, called by TCRdb with MiXCR from the PCR reads. This sample has some 75,000 distinct CDR3 sequences, with 7% to 8% found just once. Sequenced here: PBMCs from the stem cell graft donor, sampled from the stem cell graft. The receptors here all came from a human donor who donated a stem cell graft to a child with acute lymphoblastic leukemia.

This clonotype was counted only a few times. The rearrangement links TRBV19 to TRBJ2-3, with TRBD2 matching 10 bases. V lost 7 bases and J lost 4; bases outside the gene matches: 8. CDR1 and CDR2 (germline): LNHDA, SQIVND (reference sequence). The length of the CDR3 is 15 residues. CDR3: CASKALAGDADTQYF. The CDR3 nucleotides are TGTGCCAGTAAGGCGCTAGCGGGAGACGCAGATACGCAGTATTTT.

This clonotype was picked up many times. This chain links TRBV12-3 or TRBV12-4 with TRBJ1-1; 8 positions agree with TRBD1. The CDR3 covers 14 residues. The V gene end was trimmed by 4 bases and the J gene end by 1 base; junction bases not matched to a gene: 2. CDR3 amino acids: CASSYRGGNTEAFF. CDR3 sequence (DNA): TGTGCCAGCAGTTACAGGGGGGGGAACACTGAAGCTTTCTTT.

This clonotype was counted many times. This chain uses TRBV27 with TRBJ1-5; no definite D call. This CDR3 spans 12 amino acids. V lost 2 bases, J lost 5 bases, and 4 bases lay in between. The germline V gene has CDR1 MNHEY and CDR2 SMNVEV (reference sequence). Here the CDR3 DNA reads TGTGCCAGCAGTTTAAGGTATCAGCCCCAGCATTTT. It encodes CASSLRYQPQHF.

Ten or more counts support this clonotype. The chain combines TRBV7-9 with TRBJ2-3; TRBD1 aligns across 7 bases. This CDR3 contains 15 residues. CDR1 SEHNR and CDR2 FQNEAQ come from the germline V gene (reference sequence). V lost 3 bases and J lost 3; bases outside the gene matches: 6. CDR3 in amino acids: CASSFRGQTTDTQYF. CDR3 nucleotides: TGTGCCAGCAGCTTCCGGGGACAGACAACAGATACGCAGTATTTT.

This clonotype came up many times. The rearrangement uses TRBV7-9 and TRBJ2-3; D gene unclear. The germline V and J ends were trimmed by 5 bases and 2 bases, with 26 bases remaining between them. CDR1 is SEHNR, CDR2 FQNEAQ, per germline (reference sequence). The CDR3 runs to 19 residues. The CDR3 loop is CASSTFRNSRLNSTDTQYF. The DNA for the CDR3 is TGTGCCAGCAGCACTTTCCGGAACTCGCGCCTAAACTCCACAGATACGCAGTATTTT.

There are many counts of this clonotype. The chain recombines TRBV6-1 with TRBJ2-3; D ambiguous. Looked up from germline, CDR1 is MNHNS and CDR2 is SASEGT. This CDR3 has 13 amino acids. V lost 7 bases, J lost 7 bases, and 15 bases lay in between. The CDR3 spells CASNPPRGHTQYF. The DNA of the CDR3 is TGTGCCAGCAACCCCCCCCGTGGGCATACGCAGTATTTT.

There are many counts of this clonotype. This chain connects TRBV19 to TRBJ2-1; D perhaps matches TRBD1 (6 bases). The CDR3 loop spans 13 amino acids. Germline V gene sequence: CDR1 LNHDA, CDR2 SQIVND (reference sequence). V was shortened by 0 bases and J by 8 bases, with 8 bases between the two germline ends. This CDR3 reads CASSIDQGYEQFF. CDR3 DNA sequence: TGTGCCAGTAGTATAGATCAGGGGTATGAGCAGTTCTTC.

This clonotype occurred many times. The CDR3 DNA is TGCGCCAGCAGCCAAGATCAGGGGGCAAGAGCGGCGGATACGCAGTATTTT. Amino acid sequence: CASSQDQGARAADTQYF. The J gene is TRBJ2-3, the V gene TRBV4-3; 8 bases align to TRBD1. Germline trimming cut 0 bases from V and 6 bases from J; bases unmatched to any gene: 11. The CDR3 extends over 17 amino acids. Germline CDR1 is LGHNA and CDR2 is YSLEER.

Many counts were recorded for this clonotype. The gene calls are TRBV18 and TRBJ2-2; either TRBD1 or TRBD2 may fit D (5 bases each). V was cut by 2 bases and J by 4 bases, with 14 bases left in between. This CDR3 region has 16 residues. In germline, CDR1 is KGHSH, CDR2 LQKENI. CDR3 protein: CASSPFVRESTGELFF. In DNA form, the CDR3 reads TGTGCCAGCTCACCATTTGTCAGGGAGAGCACCGGGGAGCTGTTTTTT.

This clonotype has at least ten counts. The rearrangement links TRBV5-6 to TRBJ2-1; possible D gene TRBD1, 5 bases. Germline CDR1 is SGHDT and CDR2 is YYEEEE. V was pared by 0 bases and J by 9 bases, with 10 bases between. The CDR3 extends over 13 amino acids. This CDR3 is CASSLVVDTEQFF. The CDR3 region has the DNA TGTGCCAGCAGCTTGGTTGTGGACACTGAGCAGTTCTTC. Full variable domain (missing parts from reference TRBV5-6 and TRBJ2-1): DAGVTQSPTHLIKTRGQQVTLRCSPKSGHDTVSWYQQALGQGPQFIFQYYEEEERQRGNFPDRFSGHQFPNYSSELNVNALLLGDSALYLCASSLVVDTEQFFGPGTRLTVL.

This clonotype was counted between two and nine times. CDR3 loop: CASSQTRGRATDTQYF. DNA for the CDR3: TGTGCCAGCAGCCAAACGCGCGGGAGAGCTACAGATACGCAGTATTTT. This chain links TRBV14 with TRBJ2-3, with 7 bases matching TRBD2. Germline trimming cut 2 bases from V and 3 bases from J; bases unmatched to any gene: 8. The CDR3 length is 16 residues. Germline CDR1 SGHDN, CDR2 FVKESK.

Ten or more counts support this clonotype. This chain uses TRBV12-3 or TRBV12-4 with TRBJ1-5, with D possibly TRBD1 on 5 matching bases. CDR3 length: 14 residues. The germline V and J ends were trimmed by 6 bases and 7 bases, with 16 bases remaining between them. CDR3 coding DNA: TGTGCCAGCAGCCACGCCAGGGAAGAACAGCCCCAGCATTTT. This sequence encodes CASSHAREEQPQHF.

The V gene is TRBV24-1, the J gene TRBJ2-2; D tentatively reads TRBD1 or TRBD2 (5 bases each). The CDR3 runs 19 residues. The germline V gene encodes CDR1 KGHDR and CDR2 SFDVKD. V was shortened by 1 base and J by 5 bases, with 22 bases between the two germline ends. CDR3 in amino acids: CATSDLSGLGAGGTGELFF. The CDR3 nucleotides read TGTGCCACCAGTGATTTATCGGGCCTTGGGGCAGGCGGGACCGGGGAGCTGTTTTTT.

This clonotype came up a few times. Given a much more abundant clone one base away, this may be a read error. The chain's CDR3 is CCAEWGTGIGEFYEQYF. The CDR3 coding sequence is TGCTGTGCTGAGTGGGGCACTGGGATAGGGGAATTCTACGAGCAGTACTTC. This chain joins TRBV20-1 and TRBJ2-7, with D perhaps TRBD1 (5 bases). Germline CDR1 DFQATT, CDR2 SNEGSKA (reference sequence). This CDR3 region has 17 residues.

This clonotype showed up just a few times. The chain has TRBV27 and TRBJ2-5, with D perhaps given as TRBD1 or TRBD2 (5 bases each). Per the germline V gene, CDR1 is MNHEY and CDR2 is SMNVEV (reference sequence). The length of the CDR3 is 13 residues. V shed 0 bases and J shed 4 bases, with 6 bases lying between them. DNA for the CDR3: TGTGCCAGCAGTTTATCGAGGGGAGAGACCCAGTACTTC. Its protein is CASSLSRGETQYF.

This clonotype came up a few times. V usage is TRBV2 and J usage is TRBJ1-2, with 10 bases aligning to TRBD1. V dropped 8 bases and J dropped 4; count of bases not matched to a gene: 7. This CDR3 is built from 14 residues. Germline V gene lookup returns CDR1 SNHLY and CDR2 FYNNEI. The CDR3 is CASVLTGGGYGYTF. The CDR3 coding sequence is TGTGCCAGCGTCTTGACAGGGGGCGGCTATGGCTACACCTTC.

This clonotype was detected ten times or more. The CDR3 spells CASKGTSGTSYEQYF. In DNA form, the CDR3 reads TGCGCCAGCAAGGGGACTAGCGGAACCTCCTACGAGCAGTACTTC. The gene calls are TRBV5-1 and TRBJ2-7; 11 nucleotides agree with TRBD2. The CDR3 runs 15 residues. In germline, CDR1 is SGHRS, CDR2 YFSETQ. Trimming removed 6 bases from V and 0 bases from J; junction bases left unmatched: 5.

This clonotype was counted many times. The rearrangement uses TRBV20-1 and TRBJ2-3, with TRBD2 matching 8 bases. CDR1 is DFQATT and CDR2 is SNEGSKA in the germline V gene (reference sequence). The CDR3 has 16 residues. V lost 1 base and J lost 0; bases outside the gene matches: 6. CDR3 coding DNA: TGCAGTGCTAGAGTCCCCAGCGGGGGAAGCACAGATACGCAGTATTTT. Amino acids: CSARVPSGGSTDTQYF.

This clonotype was observed many times. J is TRBJ2-2 and V is TRBV5-6; 9 bases map to TRBD2. CDR1 is SGHDT, CDR2 YYEEEE, per germline. This CDR3 comprises 18 residues. The ends lost 6 bases at V and 2 bases at J; junction bases unmatched: 14. The CDR3 spells CASTPLIILAGNTGELFF. The CDR3, as DNA: TGTGCCAGCACCCCCCTCATAATCCTAGCGGGAAACACCGGGGAGCTGTTTTTT.

The sample holds many counts of this clonotype. The chain employs TRBV10-3 and TRBJ2-7; no clear D. V was clipped by 4 bases and J by 3 bases, with 16 bases between them. In germline, CDR1 is ENHRY, CDR2 SYGVKD. This CDR3 contains 15 residues. Written as DNA, the CDR3 is TGTGCCATCAGTGGAGGCGTGACTCCGCACTACGAGCAGTACTTC. The encoded protein is CAISGGVTPHYEQYF.

This clonotype has ten or more counts. In nucleotides, the CDR3 is TGTGCCAGCAGCCCTGGACATTTTTCCCAGCCCCAGCATTTT. Its translation: CASSPGHFSQPQHF. The gene calls are TRBV3-1 and TRBJ1-5, with D perhaps TRBD1 (5 bases). The CDR3 is 14 amino acids. Germline assignment: CDR1 LGHDT and CDR2 YNNKEL (reference sequence). Between the trimmed V and J ends, which lost 4 bases and 7 bases, there was a span of 14 bases. The entire variable domain, with the rest obtained from reference TRBV3-1 and TRBJ1-5, is as follows: DTAVSQTPKYLVTQMGNDKSIKCEQNLGHDTMYWYKQDSKKFLKIMFSYNNKELIINETVPNRFSPKSPDKAHLNLHINSLELGDSAVYFCASSPGHFSQPQHFGDGTRLSIL.

This clonotype was counted ten times or more. The chain links TRBV27 to TRBJ2-7, with D maybe TRBD2 (6 bases). The ends were cut back, 4 bases at V and 2 bases at J, with 15 bases in the middle. This CDR3 has 15 residues. Germline assignment: CDR1 MNHEY and CDR2 SMNVEV (reference sequence). The CDR3 DNA reads TGTGCCAGCAGTTGGCGGGAATGGGGTCCCTACGAGCAGTACTTC. It translates to CASSWREWGPYEQYF.

This clonotype turned up a few times. In DNA form, the CDR3 reads TGTGCCAGCAGTCCTCTCGGAGGCACCATAACCGGGGAGCTGTTTTTT. Amino acid sequence: CASSPLGGTITGELFF. V gene TRBV28 combines with J gene TRBJ2-2, with a tentative D call TRBD2 (5 bases). The V and J ends lost 5 bases and 5 bases respectively, with 18 bases between them. This CDR3 comprises 16 residues. Germline V lookup: CDR1 MDHEN, CDR2 SYDVKM.

Ten or more counts support this clonotype. The rearrangement joins TRBV6-5 to TRBJ2-2, with a possible D match to TRBD1 (5 bases). Germline V CDR1 and CDR2: MNHEY, SVGAGI. V lost 7 bases and J 4 bases, leaving 7 bases between the germline ends. This CDR3 spans 12 amino acids. The CDR3 loop is CASTQGTGELFF. Written as DNA, the CDR3 is TGTGCCAGCACGCAGGGCACCGGGGAGCTGTTTTTT.

This clonotype was detected ten times or more. The rearrangement joins TRBV20-1 to TRBJ2-7; the match to TRBD2 covers 7 bases. The CDR3 covers 12 residues. V was pared by 5 bases and J by 7 bases, with 8 bases of the junction left unmatched. The germline CDR1 and CDR2 sequences are DFQATT and SNEGSKA (reference sequence). CDR3: CSALADRREQYF. CDR3 nucleotide sequence: TGCAGTGCTCTAGCGGATAGAAGGGAGCAGTACTTC.

The sample holds many counts of this clonotype. The V and J genes are TRBV9 and TRBJ1-1, with D hard to call. The CDR3 has 15 amino acids. In germline, CDR1 is SGDLS, CDR2 YYNGEE. Trimming took off 0 bases at V and 0 bases at J, with 9 bases between the two ends. CDR3 sequence reads: CASSVGPRMNTEAFF. CDR3 coding DNA: TGTGCCAGCAGCGTAGGGCCACGGATGAACACTGAAGCTTTCTTT.

In this sample, this clonotype turned up many times. This chain joins TRBV14 and TRBJ2-5, with unresolved D. This CDR3 comprises 15 residues. Germline V gene lookup returns CDR1 SGHDN and CDR2 FVKESK. V lost 0 bases, J lost 5 bases, and 13 bases lay in between. For the CDR3, the DNA is TGTGCCAGCAGCCAAGAATTCACCGCTGCGGAGACCCAGTACTTC. Translation gives CASSQEFTAAETQYF.

This clonotype was seen ten or more times. The genes are TRBV11-1 and TRBJ2-5, with 8 bases identical to TRBD1. Germline CDR1 reads SGHAT; CDR2 reads FQDESV (reference sequence). The ends lost 5 bases at V and 7 bases at J; junction bases unmatched: 6. There are 13 residues in the CDR3. The CDR3 sequence: CASSLGTGSTQYF. CDR3 in DNA: TGTGCCAGCAGCCTCGGGACAGGTTCGACCCAGTACTTC.

This clonotype has a count of ten or more. V and J are TRBV9 and TRBJ1-6; 7 bases are shared with TRBD1. CDR1 is SGDLS and CDR2 is YYNGEE in the germline V gene. Trimming at V came to 4 bases and at J to 0 bases, leaving 4 bases not matched to a gene. The CDR3 is made up of 16 amino acids. CDR3 region: CASSSTGSSYNSPLHF. The CDR3, as DNA: TGTGCCAGCAGCTCGACAGGGAGCTCCTATAATTCACCCCTCCACTTT.

The chain carries TRBV20-1 and TRBJ2-3, with D tentatively TRBD2 (5 bases). CDR3 size: 13 residues. Trimming removed 1 base from V and 4 bases from J, with 9 bases in between. The germline V gene has CDR1 DFQATT and CDR2 SNEGSKA (reference sequence). This CDR3 reads CSARVGEADTQYF. DNA for the CDR3: TGCAGTGCTAGAGTCGGGGAAGCAGATACGCAGTATTTT.